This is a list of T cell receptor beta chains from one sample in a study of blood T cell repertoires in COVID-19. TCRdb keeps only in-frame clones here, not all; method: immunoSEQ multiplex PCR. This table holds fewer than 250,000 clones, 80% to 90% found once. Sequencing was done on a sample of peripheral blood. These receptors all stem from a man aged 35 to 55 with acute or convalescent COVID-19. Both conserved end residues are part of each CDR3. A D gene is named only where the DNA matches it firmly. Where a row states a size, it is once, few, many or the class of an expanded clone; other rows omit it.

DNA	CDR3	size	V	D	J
TGTGCCAGCAGCTTCGGGGGGGCCGGAGAGACCCAGTACTTC	CASSFGGAGETQYF	once	TRBV7-3	TRBD2	TRBJ2-5
TGTGCCAGTCATACTCGGCGGGCAGAGATGAACACTGAAGCTTTCTTT	CASHTRRAEMNTEAFF	once	TRBV19	.	TRBJ1-1
TGTGCCAGCAGCCCCATTACGACTAGCGGGGGGACCCAGTACTTC	CASSPITTSGGTQYF	once	TRBV3-1/TRBV3-2	TRBD2	TRBJ2-5
TGTGCCAGCAGTGACCCCACGAGGGCAAGCTATGGCTACACCTTC	CASSDPTRASYGYTF	.	TRBV25-1	.	TRBJ1-2
TGTGCCAGCAGCGGAGGGACGGACTTCTATGGCTACACCTTC	CASSGGTDFYGYTF	.	TRBV5-6	.	TRBJ1-2
TGTGCCAGCAGTGGCTGGCGGGGCCACACTGAAGCTTTCTTT	CASSGWRGHTEAFF	.	TRBV6-4	.	TRBJ1-1
TGTGCCACCCTATACAGTGCTTCATCTTTCTTT	CATLYSASSFF	.	TRBV6-5	.	TRBJ1-1
TGTGCCAGCAGCCAAGGTCCCCTGGGGGGGACTATGAACACTGAAGCTTTCTTT	CASSQGPLGGTMNTEAFF	once	TRBV3-1/TRBV3-2	.	TRBJ1-1
TGTGCCAGCAGTTACTCGACCGGGGAAGCTTTCTTT	CASSYSTGEAFF	.	TRBV6-6	.	TRBJ1-1
TGTGCCAGCAGCGGGAGTACCCTCAATCAGCCCCAGCATTTT	CASSGSTLNQPQHF	.	TRBV6-2/TRBV6-3	.	TRBJ1-5
TGTGCCAGCAGTTCTCCTAAAACAGGGGCCGATACGCAGTATTTT	CASSSPKTGADTQYF	.	TRBV28	TRBD1	TRBJ2-3
TGTGCCAGCAGCTTACAGCCGGGCTACGAGCAGTACTTC	CASSLQPGYEQYF	once	TRBV7-2	.	TRBJ2-7
TGCGCCAGCAGCCTCGGAACCAACATAGCGGGGGGTGACTATGAGCAGTTCTTC	CASSLGTNIAGGDYEQFF	.	TRBV4-3	TRBD2	TRBJ2-1
TGTGCCAGCAGTGACTCCAAGGTCTGGGCGTGGGAGCAGTTCTTC	CASSDSKVWAWEQFF	.	TRBV6-5	.	TRBJ2-1
TGTGCCAGCTCACCGACAGGATCTAGCACAGATACGCAGTATTTT	CASSPTGSSTDTQYF	.	TRBV18	.	TRBJ2-3
TGTGCCAGCAGCTTAGCTCTGAACACTGAAGCTTTCTTT	CASSLALNTEAFF	.	TRBV11-2	.	TRBJ1-1
TGTGCCAGCAGCGGCACTAGCGTAGAGACCCAGTACTTC	CASSGTSVETQYF	.	TRBV9	TRBD2	TRBJ2-5
TGTGCCAGTAGTCCCCTCCAGAGCGCAACTAATGAAAAACTGTTTTTT	CASSPLQSATNEKLFF	.	TRBV19	.	TRBJ1-4
TGTGCCAGCAGCGAGGGTGGGGGGAACTACGAGCAGTACTTC	CASSEGGGNYEQYF	.	TRBV5-4	.	TRBJ2-7
TGTGCCAGCAGGATGACAGGGGTCCATTCACCCCTCCACTTT	CASRMTGVHSPLHF	.	TRBV25-1	TRBD1	TRBJ1-6
TGTGCCAGTAAGGGGGAAACTCTCACCGGGGAGCTGTTTTTT	CASKGETLTGELFF	.	TRBV19	.	TRBJ2-2
TGTGCCAGCAGCGTAGGGGGGAGGAACTTACCTGGAAACACCATATATTTT	CASSVGGRNLPGNTIYF	.	TRBV9	.	TRBJ1-3
TGTGCCAGCACCCGAGCGGGGACACCCTACGAGCAGTACTTC	CASTRAGTPYEQYF	.	TRBV27	.	TRBJ2-7
TGCAGCGTCGCCCCCCGGGTTGGTAGAACTGAAGCTTTCTTT	CSVAPRVGRTEAFF	.	TRBV29-1	.	TRBJ1-1
TGTGCCAGCAGTCGGACGAACACCGGGGAGCTGTTTTTT	CASSRTNTGELFF	.	TRBV12-3/TRBV12-4	.	TRBJ2-2
TGTGCCAGCAGTGACAGGGGCCTGAACACTGAAGCTTTCTTT	CASSDRGLNTEAFF	.	TRBV6-1	.	TRBJ1-1
TGTGCCAGCAGTCTTATGACAGGGAAAGCTTTCTTT	CASSLMTGKAFF	.	TRBV28	TRBD1	TRBJ1-1
TGTGCCAGCAGACCCGGACAGGGGGTACAGTTCTTC	CASRPGQGVQFF	.	TRBV12-3/TRBV12-4	TRBD1	TRBJ2-1
TGTGCCAGCATAACTGGACAGGGAAGAGAAGCTTTCTTT	CASITGQGREAFF	once	TRBV6-5	TRBD1	TRBJ1-1
TGTGCCAGCAGTGTAGGGGTTACGAACACTGAAGCTTTCTTT	CASSVGVTNTEAFF	.	TRBV2	.	TRBJ1-1
TGTGCCACCTGGGGGACTAGCGGGGCCGCCGGGGAGCTGTTTTTT	CATWGTSGAAGELFF	.	TRBV10-3	TRBD2	TRBJ2-2
TGTGCCAGCAGCTTAGTTAAGGATACAGGATGGGGGGCCAACGTCCTGACTTTC	CASSLVKDTGWGANVLTF	.	TRBV7-9	.	TRBJ2-6